In this sample, the clone carrying this T cell receptor (beta chain) turned up a few times. Germline CDR1 and CDR2: SGHNT and YYREEE (reference sequence). This CDR3 spans 17 amino acids. The germline V and J ends were trimmed by 0 bases and 0 bases, with 15 bases remaining between them. Seattle researchers signed up patients amid active infection and tracked them longitudinally. The assay was immunoSEQ multiplex PCR, and TCRdb's table has in-frame clones only and misses some. The sample holds more than 300,000 clones, roughly nine tenths seen once. This sample was included in a study of blood T cell repertoires in COVID-19. Study-level information: Researchers got acute and convalescent COVID-19 samples from the United States, Italy and Spain. T cells, B-cell-depleted T cells, or PBMCs supplied cDNA or gDNA.

This receptor was taken from a woman in her 30s with COVID-19, enrolled during active disease. The sample was peripheral blood. This chain joins TRBV5-4 and TRBJ1-1, with D possibly matching TRBD1 (6 bases). For the CDR3, the DNA is TGTGCCAGCAGCTTGGCCCTCACAAGGGGGATGAACACTGAAGCTTTCTTT. Translation gives CASSLALTRGMNTEAFF. Variable domain in full (rest from reference TRBV5-4 and TRBJ1-1): ETGVTQSPTHLIKTRGQQVTLRCSSQSGHNTVSWYQQALGQGPQFIFQYYREEENGRGNFPPRFSGLQFPNYSSELNVNALELDDSALYLCASSLALTRGMNTEAFFGQGTRLTVV.